This T cell receptor (beta chain) appears in the sequencing data of a study of radiotherapy plus CTLA-4 blockade in lung cancer (dated by TCRdb to 2016 to 2018). For the wider study: Objective responses occurred in 18% of enrolled patients, and less than 35% achieved disease control. On the study overall, not on this receptor specifically: The strongest predictors of response were reported to be early dynamic shifts in blood T cell clones along with a rise in serum interferon-beta following radiation. After treatment with radiotherapy and ipilimumab, TCR clones that originated in tumors expanded in peripheral blood.

The study tested focal radiation therapy combined with CTLA-4 blockade (ipilimumab) in patients with chemo-refractory metastatic non-small-cell lung cancer. About this clone itself: Its antigen remains unidentified. The record has no base qualities; no much larger clone is one base away.

Library generation was performed with the immunoSEQ multiplex PCR assay. TCRdb re-hosts the immuneACCESS table, in-frame sequences only. Its copies lack some clones; in the studies checked, an unresolved V gene accounts for under half of them, and the cause for the rest is not known. Recorded for this sample are 110,000 or so clones; 65% to 85% of them occurred a single time. Approximately 5.5% of the sample is taken by the ten largest. The germline V end is reduced by 4 bases and the J end by 6 bases; junction bases left unmatched: 5. The CDR3 covers 13 residues, taking in both the cysteine and the phenylalanine. Just the 39-base CDR3 DNA is kept, in frame starting at base 1. CDR1 and CDR2, looked up from the germline V gene, are SQVTM and ANQGSEA.

The chain links TRBV29-1 with TRBJ2-2; 7 bases in the middle match TRBD1. The sample was peripheral blood, taken from a patient treated with radiotherapy plus ipilimumab. The source of this sequence is a human donor with non-small cell lung cancer who had a partial response to radiotherapy plus ipilimumab. DNA sequence: TGCAGCGTTGCGGCCCAGGGGGCCGGGGAGCTGTTTTTT. The resulting protein is CSVAAQGAGELFF.